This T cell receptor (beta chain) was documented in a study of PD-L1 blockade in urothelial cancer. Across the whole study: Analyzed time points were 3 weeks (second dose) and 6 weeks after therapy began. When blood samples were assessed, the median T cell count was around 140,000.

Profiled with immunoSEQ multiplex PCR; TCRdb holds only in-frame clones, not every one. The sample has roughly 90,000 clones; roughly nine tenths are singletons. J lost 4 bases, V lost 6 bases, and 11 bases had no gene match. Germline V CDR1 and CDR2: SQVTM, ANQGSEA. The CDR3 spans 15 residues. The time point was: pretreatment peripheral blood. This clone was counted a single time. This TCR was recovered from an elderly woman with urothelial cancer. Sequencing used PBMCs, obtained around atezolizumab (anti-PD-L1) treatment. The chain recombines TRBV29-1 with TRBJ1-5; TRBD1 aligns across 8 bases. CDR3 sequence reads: CSVTFGTGNNQPQHF. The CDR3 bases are TGCAGCGTGACTTTCGGGACAGGTAATAATCAGCCCCAGCATTTT.